Sequencing of this T cell receptor (beta chain) was carried out in a study of T cell responses to AZD1222 COVID-19 vaccine. CDR1 LGHNA and CDR2 YSLEER come from the germline V gene. This CDR3 contains 14 residues. V lost 6 bases and J 0 bases, leaving 11 bases between the germline ends. This clone was counted between two and nine times. Profiled with immunoSEQ multiplex PCR; TCRdb holds only in-frame clones, not every one. The sample gives 150,000 to 160,000 clones, about nine tenths of which show up once; roughly 1.9% is in the top ten. This clonotype was obtained from an adult in good health. Material: peripheral blood, obtained on day 0 of AZD1222 vaccination. The V and J genes are TRBV4-3 and TRBJ1-1; D is undetermined. The CDR3 nucleotides are TGCGCCAGCAGTCGAACAGCGATGAACACTGAAGCTTTCTTT. It specifies CASSRTAMNTEAFF.